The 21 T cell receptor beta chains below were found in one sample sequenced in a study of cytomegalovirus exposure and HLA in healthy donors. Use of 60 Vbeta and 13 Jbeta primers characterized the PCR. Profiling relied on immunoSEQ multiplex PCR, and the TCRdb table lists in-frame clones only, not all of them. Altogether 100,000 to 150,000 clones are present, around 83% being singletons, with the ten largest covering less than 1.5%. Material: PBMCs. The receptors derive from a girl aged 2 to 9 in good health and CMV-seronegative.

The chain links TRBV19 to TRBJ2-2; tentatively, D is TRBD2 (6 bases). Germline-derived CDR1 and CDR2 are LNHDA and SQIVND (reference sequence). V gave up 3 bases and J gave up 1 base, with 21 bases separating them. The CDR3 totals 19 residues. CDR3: CASSMAWRGRKENTGELFF. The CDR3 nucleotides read TGTGCCAGTAGTATGGCATGGAGGGGCCGCAAGGAGAACACCGGGGAGCTGTTTTTT.

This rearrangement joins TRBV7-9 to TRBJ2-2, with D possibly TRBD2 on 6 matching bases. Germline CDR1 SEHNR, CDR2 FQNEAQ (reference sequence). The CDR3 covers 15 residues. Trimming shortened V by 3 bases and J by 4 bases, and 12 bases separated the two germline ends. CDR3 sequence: CASSFLSGTTGELFF. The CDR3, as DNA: TGTGCCAGCAGCTTCCTTAGCGGAACCACCGGGGAGCTGTTTTTT.

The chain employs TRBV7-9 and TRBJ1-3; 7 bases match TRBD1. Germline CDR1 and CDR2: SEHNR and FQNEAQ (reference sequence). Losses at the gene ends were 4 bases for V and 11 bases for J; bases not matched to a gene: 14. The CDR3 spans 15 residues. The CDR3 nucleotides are TGTGCCAGCAGCTCACAGGGACAGATTGGAACGGCCATATATTTT. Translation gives CASSSQGQIGTAIYF.

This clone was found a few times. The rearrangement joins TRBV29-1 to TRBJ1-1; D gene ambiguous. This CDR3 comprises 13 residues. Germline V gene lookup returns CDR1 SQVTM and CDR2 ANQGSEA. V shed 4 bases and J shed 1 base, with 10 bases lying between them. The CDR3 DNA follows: TGCAGCGTTGTAGAGAGCTCGAACACTGAAGCTTTCTTT. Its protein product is CSVVESSNTEAFF.

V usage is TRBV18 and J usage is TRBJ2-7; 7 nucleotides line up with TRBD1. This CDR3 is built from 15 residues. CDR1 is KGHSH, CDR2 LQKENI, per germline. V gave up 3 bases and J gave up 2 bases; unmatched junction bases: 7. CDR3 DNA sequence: TGTGCCAGCTCACCCTACCGGGACAGCCCCTACGAGCAGTACTTC. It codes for CASSPYRDSPYEQYF.

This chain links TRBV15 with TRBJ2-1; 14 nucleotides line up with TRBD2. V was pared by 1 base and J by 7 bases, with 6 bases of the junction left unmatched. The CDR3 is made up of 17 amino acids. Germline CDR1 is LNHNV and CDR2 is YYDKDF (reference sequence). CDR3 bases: TGTGCCACCAGCAGAGCGAAGGGACTAGCGGGAGCAAATGAGCAGTTCTTC. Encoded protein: CATSRAKGLAGANEQFF.

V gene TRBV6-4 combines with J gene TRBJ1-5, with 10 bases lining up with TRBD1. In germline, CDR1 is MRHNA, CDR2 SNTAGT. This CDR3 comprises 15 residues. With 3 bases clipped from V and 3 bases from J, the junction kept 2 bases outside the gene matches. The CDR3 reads CASSDGTGDNQPQHF. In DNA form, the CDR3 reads TGTGCCAGCAGTGATGGGACAGGGGACAATCAGCCCCAGCATTTT.

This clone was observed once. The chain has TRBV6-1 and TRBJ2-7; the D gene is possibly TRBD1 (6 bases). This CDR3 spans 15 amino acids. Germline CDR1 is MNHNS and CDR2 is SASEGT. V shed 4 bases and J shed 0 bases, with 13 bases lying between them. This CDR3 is CASSAGTKGSYEQYF. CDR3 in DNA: TGTGCCAGCAGTGCCGGGACAAAGGGCTCCTACGAGCAGTACTTC.

The CDR3 loop reads CASSEQGSAYEQYF. The DNA for the CDR3 is TGTGCCAGCAGTGAACAGGGAAGTGCCTACGAGCAGTACTTC. This sequence joins TRBV6-1 and TRBJ2-7, with D possibly matching TRBD1 (5 bases). In germline, CDR1 is MNHNS, CDR2 SASEGT. The CDR3 is 14 residues long. The V and J ends lost 2 bases and 2 bases respectively, with 10 bases between them.

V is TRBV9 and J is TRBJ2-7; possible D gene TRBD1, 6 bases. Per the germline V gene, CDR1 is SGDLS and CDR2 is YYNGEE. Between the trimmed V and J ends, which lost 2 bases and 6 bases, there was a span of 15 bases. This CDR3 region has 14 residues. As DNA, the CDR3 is TGTGCCAGCAGCGTCAACACAGGGATGGGCGAGCAGTACTTC. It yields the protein CASSVNTGMGEQYF.

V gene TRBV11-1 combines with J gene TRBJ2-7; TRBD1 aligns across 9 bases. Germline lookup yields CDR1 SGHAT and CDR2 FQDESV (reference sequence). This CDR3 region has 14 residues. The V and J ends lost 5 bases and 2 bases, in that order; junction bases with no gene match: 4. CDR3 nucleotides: TGTGCCAGCAGCACCGGACAGGGGCCCTACGAGCAGTACTTC. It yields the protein CASSTGQGPYEQYF.

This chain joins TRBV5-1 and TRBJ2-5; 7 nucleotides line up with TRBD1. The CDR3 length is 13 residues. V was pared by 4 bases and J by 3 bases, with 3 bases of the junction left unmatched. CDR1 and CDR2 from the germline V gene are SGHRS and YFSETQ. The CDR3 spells CASSRTGEETQYF. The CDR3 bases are TGCGCCAGCAGCCGAACAGGGGAAGAGACCCAGTACTTC.

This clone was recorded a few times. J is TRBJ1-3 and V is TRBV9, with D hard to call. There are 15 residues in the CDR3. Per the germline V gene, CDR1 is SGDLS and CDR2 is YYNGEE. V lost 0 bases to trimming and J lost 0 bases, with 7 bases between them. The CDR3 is CASSVAGSSGNTIYF. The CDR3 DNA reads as TGTGCCAGCAGCGTAGCCGGGAGCTCTGGAAACACCATATATTTT.

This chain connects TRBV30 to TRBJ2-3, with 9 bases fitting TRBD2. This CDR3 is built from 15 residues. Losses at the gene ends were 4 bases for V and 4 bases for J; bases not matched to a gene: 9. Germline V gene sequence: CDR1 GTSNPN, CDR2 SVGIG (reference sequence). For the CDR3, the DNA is TGTGCCTGGACCTTAAGGGGACTAGCTGCAGATACGCAGTATTTT. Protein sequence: CAWTLRGLAADTQYF.

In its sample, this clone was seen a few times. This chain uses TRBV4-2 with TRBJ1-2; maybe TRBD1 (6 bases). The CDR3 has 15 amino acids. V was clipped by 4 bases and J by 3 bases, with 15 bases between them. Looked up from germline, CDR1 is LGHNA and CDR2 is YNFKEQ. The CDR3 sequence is CASSPYTGSDYGYTF. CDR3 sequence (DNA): TGTGCCAGCAGCCCATATACAGGGTCTGACTATGGCTACACCTTC.

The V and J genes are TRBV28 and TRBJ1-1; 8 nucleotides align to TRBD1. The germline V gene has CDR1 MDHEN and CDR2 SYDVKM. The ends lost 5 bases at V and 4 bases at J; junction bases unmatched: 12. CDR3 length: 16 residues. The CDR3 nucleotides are TGTGCCAGCAGTGACCGCGGCAGGGGGCAGGCCACTGAAGCTTTCTTT. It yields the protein CASSDRGRGQATEAFF.

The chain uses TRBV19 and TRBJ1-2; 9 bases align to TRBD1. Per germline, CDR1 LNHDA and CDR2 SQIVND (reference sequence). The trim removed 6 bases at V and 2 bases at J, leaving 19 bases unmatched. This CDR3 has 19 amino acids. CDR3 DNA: TGTGCCAGTAGCGAACTCCGGGACAGGGTCGTTTATCCCAACTATGGCTACACCTTC. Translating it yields CASSELRDRVVYPNYGYTF.

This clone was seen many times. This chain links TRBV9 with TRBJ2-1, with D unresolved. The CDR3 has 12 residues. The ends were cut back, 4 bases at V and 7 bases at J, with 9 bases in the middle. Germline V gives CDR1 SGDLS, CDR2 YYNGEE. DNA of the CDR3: TGTGCCAGCAGCACTCGTCAAAATGAGCAGTTCTTC. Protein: CASSTRQNEQFF.

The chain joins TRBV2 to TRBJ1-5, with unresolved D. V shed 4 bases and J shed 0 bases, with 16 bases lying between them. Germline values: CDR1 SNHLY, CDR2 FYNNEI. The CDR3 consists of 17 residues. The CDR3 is CASSAGEGWYSNQPQHF. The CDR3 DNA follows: TGTGCCAGCAGTGCCGGGGAGGGTTGGTATAGCAATCAGCCCCAGCATTTT.

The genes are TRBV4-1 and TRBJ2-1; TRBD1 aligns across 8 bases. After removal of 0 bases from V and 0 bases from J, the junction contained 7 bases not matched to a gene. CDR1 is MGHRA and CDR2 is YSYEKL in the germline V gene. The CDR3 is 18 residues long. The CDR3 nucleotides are TGCGCCAGCAGCCAAGATGTAGACAGGGGAAGCTCCTACAATGAGCAGTTCTTC. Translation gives CASSQDVDRGSSYNEQFF.

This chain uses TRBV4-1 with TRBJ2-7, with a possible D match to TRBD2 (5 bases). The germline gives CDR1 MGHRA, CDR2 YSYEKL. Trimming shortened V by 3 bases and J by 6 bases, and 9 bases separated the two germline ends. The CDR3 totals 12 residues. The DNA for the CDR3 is TGCGCCAGCAGCCACCCACTAGGCGAGCAGTACTTC. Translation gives CASSHPLGEQYF.